This T cell receptor (beta chain) came from a study of blood T cell repertoires in COVID-19. Turning to the study itself: COVID-19 samples, acute and convalescent, were from the United States, Italy and Spain. T cells, B-cell-depleted T cells, or PBMCs provided the cDNA or gDNA that served as material.

The authors' processing: Counts of nucleated cells, estimated from reference gene primer amplification, were obtained. Profiling relied on immunoSEQ multiplex PCR, and the TCRdb table lists in-frame clones only, not all of them. V, J and clone size are those of that table, while D and trimming were read from the DNA. Here the sample spans 190,000 or so clones, 85% to 90% being singletons. The V gene lost 3 bases and the J gene lost 8 bases, with 11 bases spanning the gap. The germline V gene encodes CDR1 DFQATT and CDR2 SNEGSKA (reference sequence). The CDR3 sequence is 12 residues long. The source is a woman in her thirties with active or convalescent COVID-19. The material sequenced was peripheral blood. The V and J genes are TRBV20-1 and TRBJ1-5; D unresolved. As DNA, the CDR3 is TGCAGTGCTAGTTGGGCCAAGAAGCCCCAGCATTTT. It translates to CSASWAKKPQHF.